The 14 T cell receptor beta chains in this list originate from one sample, sequenced in a study of molecular identifiers for immune sequencing clone quantification. From the PCR reads, TCRdb called clonotypes with MiXCR, one entry per CDR3 protein. Here the sample spans over 550,000 distinct CDR3 sequences, about 25% being singletons. Material for sequencing was naive CD8+ T cells from blood, with Jurkat cell RNA spiked in. Subset indicated: FACS-sorted CD8+CD4-CCR7+CD45RA+ naive T cells. Receptor source: a human donor in good health. Some libraries in this study had Jurkat cell RNA spiked in.

This clonotype was counted between two and nine times. The CDR3 reads CASRRMGEKLFF. Here the CDR3 DNA reads TGTGCCAGCAGACGGATGGGTGAAAAACTGTTTTTT. This chain links TRBV27 with TRBJ1-4; D remains unclear. Germline lookup yields CDR1 MNHEY and CDR2 SMNVEV (reference sequence). Deletions cut 6 bases from V and 7 bases from J, with 9 bases between. This CDR3 contains 12 residues.

For the CDR3, the DNA is TGTGCCAGCAGCCCGCGGTCAGCGGGCAGCACAGATACGCAGTATTTT. Translated: CASSPRSAGSTDTQYF. The V call is TRBV4-2, the J call TRBJ2-3; TRBD2 might be the D (6 bases). V lost 4 bases, J lost 0 bases, and 14 bases lay in between. The length of the CDR3 is 16 residues. CDR1 is LGHNA and CDR2 is YNFKEQ in the germline V gene.

Only a few counts were recorded for this clonotype. An end of the junction differs from the germline gene, which may be a read error. The V and J genes are TRBV2 and TRBJ2-1; a weak D match, TRBD1 (6 bases). Germline V gene sequence: CDR1 SNHLY, CDR2 FYNNEI. The CDR3 covers 15 residues. The DNA of the CDR3 is TGTACCAGCATTGGGGGCCAGGTGGCGGGCGGTGAGCAGTTCTTC. Translating gives CTSIGGQVAGGEQFF.

For this clonotype: One end of the junction does not line up with germline, which may come from a read error. The chain combines TRBV19 with TRBJ2-3, with a weak D call TRBD2 (7 bases). The germline gives CDR1 LNHDA, CDR2 SQIVND (reference sequence). The CDR3 is 14 residues long. Written as DNA, the CDR3 is TGTGTCAGTAGTCCCGGGGGGCTCGCAGATACGCAGTATTTT. Translation gives CVSSPGGLADTQYF.

This clonotype was detected once. This may stem from a read error, because a much larger clone lies one nucleotide away. This likely comes from a read error, as the CDR3 has no conserved phenylalanine or tryptophan at its end. The chain has TRBV25-1 and TRBJ2-7, with 9 bases fitting TRBD1. This CDR3 contains 15 residues. Per the germline V gene, CDR1 is MGHDK and CDR2 is SYGVNS. J gave up 0 bases and V 4 bases, and 4 bases lay outside the gene matches. The CDR3 loop is CASSADRGGSYEQYC. Written as DNA, the CDR3 is TGTGCCAGCAGTGCAGACAGGGGGGGCTCCTACGAGCAGTACTGC.

Turning to this clonotype: The conserved phenylalanine or tryptophan is not found at the CDR3 terminus, so this likely reflects a read error. The V call is TRBV20-1, the J call TRBJ2-7; D call uncertain. Germline CDR1 and CDR2: DFQATT and SNEGSKA (reference sequence). Trimming removed 1 base at V and 1 base at J, with 8 bases between. This CDR3 spans 13 amino acids. CDR3 in amino acids: CSARVLRSYEQYL. The CDR3, as DNA: TGCAGTGCTAGAGTTCTCCGTTCCTACGAGCAGTACCTC.

This clonotype was counted between two and nine times. The chain couples TRBV27 to TRBJ2-6; the D is unclear. Germline assignment: CDR1 MNHEY and CDR2 SMNVEV (reference sequence). V was pared by 3 bases and J by 1 base, with 13 bases between. The CDR3 is 17 amino acids. The CDR3 region is CASSLLGIQSGANVLTF. CDR3 DNA sequence: TGTGCCAGCAGTTTGTTGGGGATACAGTCTGGGGCCAACGTCCTGACTTTC.

This clonotype was picked up a small number of times. The chain carries TRBV6-5 and TRBJ1-1; no reliable D call. V was clipped by 0 bases and J by 2 bases, with 10 bases between them. The CDR3 spans 15 residues. The germline V gene encodes CDR1 MNHEY and CDR2 SVGAGI. CDR3 DNA: TGTGCCAGCAGTTACTCCGGGAGGCTTAACACTGAAGCTTTCTTT. Translation gives CASSYSGRLNTEAFF.

The CDR3: CASSRLQGARSYNEQFF. The CDR3 DNA sequence: TGCGCCAGCAGCCGCCTACAGGGGGCTAGGTCCTACAATGAGCAGTTCTTC. The rearrangement links TRBV4-1 to TRBJ2-1, with 9 bases aligning to TRBD1. Germline loops: CDR1 MGHRA, CDR2 YSYEKL. CDR3 size: 17 residues. V shed 4 bases, J shed 1 base, and the junction held 8 bases outside the gene matches.

This clonotype came up a few times. The chain is built from TRBV28 and TRBJ1-1; no firm D call. V was trimmed by 7 bases and J by 8 bases, leaving 11 bases between them. The germline CDR1 and CDR2 sequences are MDHEN and SYDVKM. The CDR3 loop spans 11 amino acids. The CDR3 nucleotides read TGTGCCAGCAACGGAAGATCGGAAGCTTTCTTT. Its protein product is CASNGRSEAFF.

On this clonotype: This sequence may be a read error, since a much larger clone differs from it by one base. The V and J genes are TRBV28 and TRBJ2-1; TRBD2 is a possible D gene (6 bases). Germline-derived CDR1 and CDR2 are MDHEN and SYDVKM. The CDR3 spans 12 residues. The CDR3 here is CASSLLPSVRSF. DNA of the CDR3: TGTGCCAGCAGTTTACTCCCTAGCGTCCGGTCCTTC.

A few counts support this clonotype. The chain uses TRBV27 and TRBJ2-7; TRBD2 aligns across 11 bases. The V and J ends lost 3 bases and 2 bases, in that order; junction bases with no gene match: 3. CDR1 and CDR2 from the germline V gene are MNHEY and SMNVEV (reference sequence). The CDR3 spans 15 residues. The CDR3 loop reads CASSFAGLAAYEQYF. In DNA, the CDR3 is TGTGCCAGCAGTTTTGCGGGACTAGCGGCCTACGAGCAGTACTTC.

The chain uses TRBV7-9 and TRBJ2-3, with D possibly matching TRBD2 (5 bases). The CDR3 is 17 residues long. V lost 10 bases and J 14 bases, leaving 37 bases between the germline ends. Per the germline V gene, CDR1 is SEHNR and CDR2 is FQNEAQ (reference sequence). In DNA, the CDR3 is TGTGCCACCGCACCCTCGCGGCGGGCCCCTCTCCCCGCTCCGCCGTATTTT. This translates into CATAPSRRAPLPAPPYF.

Ten or more counts support this clonotype. The chain couples TRBV20-1 to TRBJ1-1, with D hard to call. Trimming cost V 3 bases and J 4 bases, with 6 bases left between them. This CDR3 is 11 amino acids long. Germline V CDR1 and CDR2: DFQATT, SNEGSKA (reference sequence). CDR3 nucleotides: TGCAGTGCTAGGGTGGTCACTGAAGCTTTCTTT. It is translated as CSARVVTEAFF.